Presented here are 12 T cell receptor beta chains from one specimen sequenced in a study of OX40 agonist ivuxolimab in advanced cancers. Here immunoSEQ multiplex PCR was the method, and the copy in TCRdb shows in-frame clones only, minus some. The sample lists approximately 40,000 clones, more than 80% occurring once. Sequenced material: CD4+ or CD8+ T cells sorted from blood, taken in a trial of the OX40 agonist ivuxolimab. These receptors were obtained from an adult with an advanced solid tumor such as melanoma, head and neck, liver or kidney cancer.

The chain uses TRBV27 and TRBJ1-5; D ambiguous. Germline CDR1 is MNHEY and CDR2 is SMNVEV (reference sequence). V lost 2 bases and J lost 6, with 8 bases in between. The CDR3 is 13 residues long. CDR3 DNA: TGTGCCAGCAGTTTAAAGGCTTCTCAGCCCCAGCATTTT. It specifies CASSLKASQPQHF.

V gene TRBV14 combines with J gene TRBJ2-5; D not resolved. The CDR3 is made up of 12 amino acids. V was trimmed by 1 base and J by 3 bases, leaving 3 bases between them. From germline, CDR1 is SGHDN and CDR2 FVKESK. The CDR3 protein is CASSQVEETQYF. In nucleotides, the CDR3 is TGTGCCAGCAGCCAAGTGGAAGAGACCCAGTACTTC.

This clone came up once. The sample carries other DNA sequences with the same CDR3. The chain joins TRBV18 to TRBJ2-6, with D hard to call. Germline CDR1 KGHSH, CDR2 LQKENI. V gave up 3 bases and J gave up 1 base, with 10 bases separating them. The CDR3 contains 16 residues. The CDR3 bases are TGTGCCAGCTCACCTCTCCAACGATCTGGGGCCAACGTCCTGACTTTC. It translates to CASSPLQRSGANVLTF. Supplemented by reference TRBV18 and TRBJ2-6, the full variable domain reads NAGVMQNPRHLVRRRGQEARLRCSPMKGHSHVYWYRQLPEEGLKFMVYLQKENIIDESGMPKERFSAEFPKEGPSILRIQQVVRGDSAAYFCASSPLQRSGANVLTFGAGSRLTVL.

The V gene is TRBV27, the J gene TRBJ2-3, with D tentatively TRBD1 (6 bases). CDR3 size: 14 residues. The V gene's germline CDR1 is MNHEY and CDR2 SMNVEV (reference sequence). V was clipped by 5 bases and J by 2 bases, with 11 bases between them. The CDR3 region has the DNA TGTGCCAGCAGTACACGGGACACCACAGATACGCAGTATTTT. It translates to CASSTRDTTDTQYF.

V is TRBV29-1 and J is TRBJ2-7, with D perhaps being TRBD1 or TRBD2 (7 bases each). The CDR3 spans 13 residues. V was cut by 4 bases and J by 3 bases, with 13 bases left in between. Germline CDR1 reads SQVTM; CDR2 reads ANQGSEA. Here the CDR3 reads CSVGEGQNYEQYF. The CDR3 DNA follows: TGCAGCGTTGGGGAGGGACAGAACTACGAGCAGTACTTC.

Only one count was recorded for this clone. The chain employs TRBV10-3 and TRBJ2-5; TRBD2 matches at 9 bases. CDR3 length: 15 residues. V shed 5 bases, J shed 5 bases, and the junction held 9 bases outside the gene matches. The germline gives CDR1 ENHRY, CDR2 SYGVKD. In DNA, the CDR3 is TGTGCCATCAGTCCCTTAGCGGGAGTGGGGGAGACCCAGTACTTC. This sequence encodes CAISPLAGVGETQYF.

This clone appeared a few times. V gene TRBV4-1 combines with J gene TRBJ1-4; D not certain. Germline V gene lookup returns CDR1 MGHRA and CDR2 YSYEKL. V lost 1 base, J lost 8 bases, and 11 bases lay in between. CDR3 size: 14 residues. CDR3: CASSQVTGVEKLFF. DNA of the CDR3: TGCGCCAGCAGCCAAGTGACGGGCGTAGAAAAACTGTTTTTT.

The genes are TRBV11-2 and TRBJ2-7; TRBD2 is a possible D gene (6 bases). Germline loops: CDR1 SGHAT, CDR2 FQNNGV. V was cut by 0 bases and J by 0 bases, with 12 bases left in between. The CDR3 extends over 16 amino acids. CDR3 coding DNA: TGTGCCAGCAGCTTAGAACCGGGACTTAGCTCCTACGAGCAGTACTTC. Translation: CASSLEPGLSSYEQYF.

V is TRBV18 and J is TRBJ2-7, with D perhaps TRBD2 (7 bases). The V end was cut by 2 bases, the J end by 7 bases, with 27 bases between. Germline loops: CDR1 KGHSH, CDR2 LQKENI. This CDR3 region has 18 residues. This CDR3 is CASSPKTRNGGARGEQYF. In DNA form, the CDR3 reads TGTGCCAGCTCACCAAAAACCCGAAATGGGGGGGCTCGGGGAGAGCAGTACTTC.

V is TRBV9 and J is TRBJ1-1, with D possibly matching TRBD1 (5 bases). Germline V gene data show CDR1 as SGDLS and CDR2 as YYNGEE. The CDR3 totals 14 residues. The V and J ends lost 0 bases and 6 bases respectively, with 12 bases between them. CDR3 bases: TGTGCCAGCAGCGTAGGGTGGGGAGGGGCTGAAGCTTTCTTT. This gives the protein CASSVGWGGAEAFF.

This rearrangement joins TRBV25-1 to TRBJ1-2; D uncertain. The CDR3 has 13 amino acids. Germline V gene data show CDR1 as MGHDK and CDR2 as SYGVNS. The V end was cut by 2 bases, the J end by 6 bases, with 10 bases between. CDR3 sequence: CASSEPGVHGYTF. Here the CDR3 DNA reads TGTGCCAGCAGTGAACCGGGTGTACATGGCTACACCTTC.

V and J are TRBV7-3 and TRBJ1-1, with D tentatively TRBD1 (6 bases). Trimming took off 6 bases at V and 8 bases at J, with 16 bases between the two ends. Germline V gene lookup returns CDR1 SGHTA and CDR2 FQGTGA. CDR3 length: 13 residues. CDR3 bases: TGTGCCAGCAGTAATAGGTGGGGGGCCGAAGCTTTCTTT. Translated: CASSNRWGAEAFF.